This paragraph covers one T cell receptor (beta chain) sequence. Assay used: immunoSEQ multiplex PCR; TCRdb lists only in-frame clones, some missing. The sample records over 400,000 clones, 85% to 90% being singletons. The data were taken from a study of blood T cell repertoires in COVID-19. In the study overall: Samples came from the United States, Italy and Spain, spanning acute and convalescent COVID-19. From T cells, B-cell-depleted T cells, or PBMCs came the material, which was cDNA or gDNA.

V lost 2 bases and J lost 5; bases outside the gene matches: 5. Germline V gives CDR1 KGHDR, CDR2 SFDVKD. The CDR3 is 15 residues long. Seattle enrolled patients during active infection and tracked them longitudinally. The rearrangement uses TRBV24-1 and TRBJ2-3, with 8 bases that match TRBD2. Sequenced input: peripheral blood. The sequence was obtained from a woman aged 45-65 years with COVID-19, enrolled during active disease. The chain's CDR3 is CATSDSQRGKDTQYF. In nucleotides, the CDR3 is TGTGCCACCAGTGATTCCCAGCGGGGGAAAGATACGCAGTATTTT.